This TCR beta chain is from a study of CXCR3-negative and CXCR3-positive naive CD8 T cells (dated by TCRdb to the late 2010s). Looking at the study overall: Roughly 150 million TRB reads were obtained in total, roughly 1.5 +/- 0.3 million reads per library. For the TRBV-TRBJ cluster analysis, the naive subsets came from about five donors, while the memory cells came from 3 donors. Diversity and physicochemical repertoire analyses covered under twelve donors pooled from two independent experiments. General study outcomes and caveats: Comparably high repertoire diversity was found in both naive subsets, whereas much lower repertoire diversity was found in memory CD8+ T cells. Because surface CD5, which has been linked to self-reactivity in mice, was comparable between naive subsets, TCR interaction strength was also inferred from TRB CDR3 physicochemical properties. Within the same donor, TRBV-TRBJ usage looked similar between naive CXCR3-negative and CXCR3-positive cells, but memory cells had distinct patterns. Freshly isolated PBMCs were used for most assays because CXCR3 expression went down partially after cryopreservation.

Each CD8+ T cell subset was flow-sorted in triplicate, with roughly 330,000 cells per subset placed directly into RLT lysis buffer. Standard density gradient centrifugation was used to isolate peripheral blood mononuclear cells from buffy coats. An RNeasy Mini Kit was used to extract total RNA from the sorted cells. TCRdb shows the sequencer as NextSeq 550. The Human TCR Profiling Kit (MiLaboratory) was used to prepare UMI-labeled 5' RACE TRB cDNA libraries. The full amount of extracted RNA was used for cDNA synthesis, and the full amount of resulting cDNA was used for PCR amplification. Libraries were prepared in parallel with an identical number of PCR cycles. In the paper's pipeline: With a requirement of at least two reads per UMI, MIGEC and MiXCR extracted about 53,000 +/- 9,400 unique UMI-labeled TRB cDNA molecules per library. On average, about 40,000 +/- 10,000 functional in-frame TRB CDR3 nucleotide clonotypes lacking stop codons were found per library. After downsampling to 5000 UMI-labeled TRB molecules per sample, diversity metrics such as normalized Shannon-Wiener and Chao1 were calculated in VDJtools. VDJtools computed clonotype-size-weighted physicochemical properties of the central five CDR3 residues: interaction energy, strength, volume and Kidera factor 4. Once TCRdb had reprocessed the reads, it stored one entry per CDR3 protein sequence and supplied no DNA. V and J calls and clone size were set by TCRdb, not the authors. The sample table gives about 56,000 distinct CDR3 sequences. The ten largest clones represent 20% to 25% of the sample.

About this clonotype: What antigen it recognizes has not been identified.

The specimen sequenced was memory CD8+ T cells from blood. The cell subset or site label, read with the paper, signifies: conventional CD8+ memory T cells (TMEM), sorted as controls. The sequence was obtained from a human donor in good health. Some clones in this sample may be carry-over from other donors' samples.

The CDR3: CASSPGQTGTDTQYF. The chain is made from TRBV6-4 and TRBJ2-3; TCRdb outputs TRBD1, but without DNA this stays unchecked. There are 15 amino acids in the CDR3, from cysteine to phenylalanine inclusive. No DNA is listed. CDR1 and CDR2 (MRHNA, SNTAGT) derive from the germline V gene.